This T cell receptor (beta chain) was sequenced in a study of OX40 agonist ivuxolimab in advanced cancers. J gave up 5 bases and V 6 bases, and 7 bases lay outside the gene matches. The CDR3 has 15 residues. Germline assignment: CDR1 LNHNV and CDR2 YYDKDF (reference sequence). Data came from immunoSEQ multiplex PCR; TCRdb stores just in-frame clones and leaves some out. The data show about 50,000 clones, approximately 83% seen once. This chain links TRBV15 with TRBJ1-5, with 10 positions matching TRBD1. The sequencing here drew on CD4+ or CD8+ T cells sorted from blood, taken in a trial of the OX40 agonist ivuxolimab. This sequence originates from an adult with an advanced solid tumor such as melanoma, head and neck, liver or kidney cancer. For the CDR3, the DNA is TGTGCCACCAGAACGAGGACAGGGGGTTATCAGCCCCAGCATTTT. This translates into CATRTRTGGYQPQHF. Variable domain in full (rest from reference TRBV15 and TRBJ1-5): DAMVIQNPRYQVTQFGKPVTLSCSQTLNHNVMYWYQQKSSQAPKLLFHYYDKDFNNEADTPDNFQSRRPNTSFCFLDIRSPGLGDTAMYLCATRTRTGGYQPQHFGDGTRLSIL.